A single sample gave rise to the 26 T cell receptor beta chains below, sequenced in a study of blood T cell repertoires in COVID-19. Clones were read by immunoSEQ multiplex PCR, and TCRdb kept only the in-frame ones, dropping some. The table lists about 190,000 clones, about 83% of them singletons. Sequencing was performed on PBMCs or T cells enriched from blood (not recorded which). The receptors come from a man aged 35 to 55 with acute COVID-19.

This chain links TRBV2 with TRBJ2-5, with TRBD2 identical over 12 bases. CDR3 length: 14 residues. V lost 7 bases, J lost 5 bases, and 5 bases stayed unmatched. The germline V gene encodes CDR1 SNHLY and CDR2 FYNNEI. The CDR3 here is CASKGTSGQETQYF. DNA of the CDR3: TGTGCCAGCAAAGGGACTAGCGGGCAGGAGACCCAGTACTTC.

CDR3 nucleotide sequence: TGTGCCAGCAGTTACTTGAATACATTCACTGAAGCTTTCTTT. It translates to CASSYLNTFTEAFF. The rearrangement links TRBV6-5 to TRBJ1-1; no reliable D call. This CDR3 is 14 amino acids long. Germline values: CDR1 MNHEY, CDR2 SVGAGI. With 1 base removed from V and 4 bases from J, the gap between germline ends came to 10 bases.

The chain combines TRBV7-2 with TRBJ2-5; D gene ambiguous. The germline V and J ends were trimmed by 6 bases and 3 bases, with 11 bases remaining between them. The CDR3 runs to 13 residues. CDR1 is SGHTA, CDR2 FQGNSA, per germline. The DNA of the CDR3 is TGTGCCAGCAGTCCCCCGGGTAAAGAGACCCAGTACTTC. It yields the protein CASSPPGKETQYF.

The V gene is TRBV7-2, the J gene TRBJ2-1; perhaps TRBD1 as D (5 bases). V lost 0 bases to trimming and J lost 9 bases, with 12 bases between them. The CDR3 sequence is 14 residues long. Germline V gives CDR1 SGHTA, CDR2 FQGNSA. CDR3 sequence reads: CASSLARVWGEQFF. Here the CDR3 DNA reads TGTGCCAGCAGCTTAGCCAGGGTCTGGGGTGAGCAGTTCTTC.

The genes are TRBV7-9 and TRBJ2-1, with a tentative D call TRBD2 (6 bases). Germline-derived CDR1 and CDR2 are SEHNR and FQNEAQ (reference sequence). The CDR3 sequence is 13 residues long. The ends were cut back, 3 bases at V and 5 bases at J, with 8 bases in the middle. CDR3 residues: CASSFSGHNEQFF. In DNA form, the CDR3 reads TGTGCCAGCAGCTTTAGCGGACACAATGAGCAGTTCTTC.

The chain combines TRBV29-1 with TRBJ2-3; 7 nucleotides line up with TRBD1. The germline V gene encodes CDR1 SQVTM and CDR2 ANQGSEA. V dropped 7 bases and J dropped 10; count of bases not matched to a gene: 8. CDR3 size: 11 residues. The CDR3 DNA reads TGCAGCGCGAACAACAGGGGCGCGCAGTATTTT. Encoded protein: CSANNRGAQYF.

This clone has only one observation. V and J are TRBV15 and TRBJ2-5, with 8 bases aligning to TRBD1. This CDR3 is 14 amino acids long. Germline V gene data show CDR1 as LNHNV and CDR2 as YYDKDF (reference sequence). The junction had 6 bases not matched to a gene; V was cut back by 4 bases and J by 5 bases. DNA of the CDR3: TGTGCCACCAGCACATCAGGGGGCCTGGAGACCCAGTACTTC. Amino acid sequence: CATSTSGGLETQYF.

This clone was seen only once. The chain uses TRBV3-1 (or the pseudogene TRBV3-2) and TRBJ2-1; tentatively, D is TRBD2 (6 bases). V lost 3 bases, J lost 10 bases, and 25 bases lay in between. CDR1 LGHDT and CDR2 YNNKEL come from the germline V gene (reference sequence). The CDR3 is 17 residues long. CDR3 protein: CASSHGKRGAGGYEQFF. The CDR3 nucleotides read TGTGCCAGCAGCCACGGAAAACGAGGGGCAGGAGGGTACGAGCAGTTCTTC.

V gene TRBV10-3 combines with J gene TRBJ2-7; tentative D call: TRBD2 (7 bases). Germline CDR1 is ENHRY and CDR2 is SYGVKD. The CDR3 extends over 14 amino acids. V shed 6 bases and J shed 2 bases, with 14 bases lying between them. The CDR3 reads CAIRSGGQAYEQYF. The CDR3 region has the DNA TGTGCCATCAGGTCGGGGGGACAAGCCTACGAGCAGTACTTC.

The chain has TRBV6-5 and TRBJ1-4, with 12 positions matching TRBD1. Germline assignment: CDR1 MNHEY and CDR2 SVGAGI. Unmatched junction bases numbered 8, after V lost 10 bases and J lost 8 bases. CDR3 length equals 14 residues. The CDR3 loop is CATGTGGPLEKLFF. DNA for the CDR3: TGTGCCACTGGGACAGGGGGCCCCTTGGAAAAACTGTTTTTT.

CDR3 bases: TGTGCCAGCAGCTTGGGACTAGCGGGAGATACGCAGTATTTT. It yields the protein CASSLGLAGDTQYF. The chain combines TRBV11-3 with TRBJ2-3, with TRBD2 matching over 12 bases. The CDR3 is made up of 14 amino acids. Germline V gives CDR1 SGHNT, CDR2 YENEEA. V shed 3 bases and J 5 bases; nucleotides not matched to a gene: 0. Filled out from reference TRBV11-3 and TRBJ2-3, the complete variable domain reads EAGVVQSPRYKIIEKKQPVAFWCNPISGHNTLYWYLQNLGQGPELLIRYENEEAVDDSQLPKDRFSAERLKGVDSTLKIQPAELGDSAVYLCASSLGLAGDTQYFGPGTRLTVL.

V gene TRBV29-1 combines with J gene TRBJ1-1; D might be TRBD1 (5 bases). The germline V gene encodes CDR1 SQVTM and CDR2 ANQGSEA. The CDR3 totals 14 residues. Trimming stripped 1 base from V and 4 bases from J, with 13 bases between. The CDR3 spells CSVEVGGAVTEAFF. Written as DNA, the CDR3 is TGCAGCGTTGAAGTGGGTGGGGCCGTCACTGAAGCTTTCTTT.

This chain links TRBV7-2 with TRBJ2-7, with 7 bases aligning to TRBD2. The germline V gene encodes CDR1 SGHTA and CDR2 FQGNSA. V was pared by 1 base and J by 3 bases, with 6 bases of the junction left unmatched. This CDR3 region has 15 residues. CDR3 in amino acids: CASSLVQGGDYEQYF. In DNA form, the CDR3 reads TGTGCCAGCAGCTTAGTTCAGGGAGGGGACTACGAGCAGTACTTC.

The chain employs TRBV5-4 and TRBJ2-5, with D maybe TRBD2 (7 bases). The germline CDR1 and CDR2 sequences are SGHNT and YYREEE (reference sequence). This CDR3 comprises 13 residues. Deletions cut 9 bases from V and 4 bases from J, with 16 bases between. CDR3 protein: CATYLRGGETQYF. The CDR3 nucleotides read TGTGCCACCTATTTGAGGGGGGGAGAGACCCAGTACTTC. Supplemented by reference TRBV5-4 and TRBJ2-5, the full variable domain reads ETGVTQSPTHLIKTRGQQVTLRCSSQSGHNTVSWYQQALGQGPQFIFQYYREEENGRGNFPPRFSGLQFPNYSSELNVNALELDDSALYLCATYLRGGETQYFGPGTRLLVL.

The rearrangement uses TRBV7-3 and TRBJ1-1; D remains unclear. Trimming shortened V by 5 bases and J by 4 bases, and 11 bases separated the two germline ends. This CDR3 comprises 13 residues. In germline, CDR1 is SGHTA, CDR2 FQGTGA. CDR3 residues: CASSRGSGTEAFF. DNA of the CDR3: TGTGCCAGCAGCCGGGGTTCGGGCACTGAAGCTTTCTTT.

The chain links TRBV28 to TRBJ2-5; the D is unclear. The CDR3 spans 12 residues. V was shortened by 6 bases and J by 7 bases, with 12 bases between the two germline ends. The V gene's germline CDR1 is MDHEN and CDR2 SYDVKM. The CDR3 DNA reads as TGTGCCAGCAGGGCGGCGCCGCGGACCCAGTACTTC. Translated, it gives CASRAAPRTQYF.

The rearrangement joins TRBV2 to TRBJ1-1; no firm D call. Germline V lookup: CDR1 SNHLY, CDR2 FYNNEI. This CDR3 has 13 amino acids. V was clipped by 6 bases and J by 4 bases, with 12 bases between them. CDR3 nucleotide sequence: TGTGCCAGCAGATTAACAGCGGGCACTGAAGCTTTCTTT. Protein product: CASRLTAGTEAFF.

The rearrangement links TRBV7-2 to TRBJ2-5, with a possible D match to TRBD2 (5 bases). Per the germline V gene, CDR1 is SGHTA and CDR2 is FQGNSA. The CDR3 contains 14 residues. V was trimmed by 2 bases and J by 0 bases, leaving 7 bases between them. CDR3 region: CASSLNGNQETQYF. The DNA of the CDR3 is TGTGCCAGCAGCTTAAACGGGAACCAAGAGACCCAGTACTTC.

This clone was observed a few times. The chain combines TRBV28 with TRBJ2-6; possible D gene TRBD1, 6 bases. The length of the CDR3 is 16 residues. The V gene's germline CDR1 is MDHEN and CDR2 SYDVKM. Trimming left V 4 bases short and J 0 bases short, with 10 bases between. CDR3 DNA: TGTGCCAGCAGTTCCCGACAGGTCTCTGGGGCCAACGTCCTGACTTTC. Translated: CASSSRQVSGANVLTF.

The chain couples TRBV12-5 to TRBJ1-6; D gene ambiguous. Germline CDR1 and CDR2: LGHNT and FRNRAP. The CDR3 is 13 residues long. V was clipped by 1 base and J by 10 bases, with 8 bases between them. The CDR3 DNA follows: TGTGCTAGTGGTTTGGAGGAGGGCTCACCCCTCCACTTT. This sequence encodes CASGLEEGSPLHF.

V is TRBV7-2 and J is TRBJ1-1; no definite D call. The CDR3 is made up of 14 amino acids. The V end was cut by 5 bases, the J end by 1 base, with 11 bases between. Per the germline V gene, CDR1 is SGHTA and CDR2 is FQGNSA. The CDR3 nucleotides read TGTGCCAGCAGCGCGACCCGGAGGAACACTGAAGCTTTCTTT. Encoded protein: CASSATRRNTEAFF.

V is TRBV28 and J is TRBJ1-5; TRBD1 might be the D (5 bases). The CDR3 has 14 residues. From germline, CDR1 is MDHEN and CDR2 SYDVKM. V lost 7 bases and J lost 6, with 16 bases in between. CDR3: CASTRDGGTQPQHF. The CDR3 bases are TGTGCCAGCACCCGCGACGGGGGTACTCAGCCCCAGCATTTT.

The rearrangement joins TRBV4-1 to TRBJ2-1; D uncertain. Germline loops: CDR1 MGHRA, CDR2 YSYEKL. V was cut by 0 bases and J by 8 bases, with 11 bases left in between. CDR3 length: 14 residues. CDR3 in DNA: TGCGCCAGCAGCCAAGATCGAATTTGGCATGAGCAGTTCTTC. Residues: CASSQDRIWHEQFF.

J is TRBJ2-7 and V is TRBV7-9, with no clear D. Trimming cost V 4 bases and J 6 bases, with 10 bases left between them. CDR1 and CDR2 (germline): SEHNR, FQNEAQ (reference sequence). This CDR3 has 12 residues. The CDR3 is CASSYYGLEQYF. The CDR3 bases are TGTGCCAGCAGCTACTACGGTCTCGAGCAGTACTTC.

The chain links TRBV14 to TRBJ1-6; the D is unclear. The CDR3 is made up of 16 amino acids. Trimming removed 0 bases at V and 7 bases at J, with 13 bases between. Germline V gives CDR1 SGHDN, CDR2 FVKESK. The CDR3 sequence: CASSQDPGGRNSPLHF. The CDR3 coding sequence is TGTGCCAGCAGCCAAGATCCAGGAGGCAGGAATTCACCCCTCCACTTT.

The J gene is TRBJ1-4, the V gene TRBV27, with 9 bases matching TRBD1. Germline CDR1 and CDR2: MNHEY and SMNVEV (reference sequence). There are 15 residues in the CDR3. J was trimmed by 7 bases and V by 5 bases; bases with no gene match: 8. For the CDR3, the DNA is TGTGCCAGCAGTGCCACAGGGGGCGAGGGTGAAAAACTGTTTTTT. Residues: CASSATGGEGEKLFF.